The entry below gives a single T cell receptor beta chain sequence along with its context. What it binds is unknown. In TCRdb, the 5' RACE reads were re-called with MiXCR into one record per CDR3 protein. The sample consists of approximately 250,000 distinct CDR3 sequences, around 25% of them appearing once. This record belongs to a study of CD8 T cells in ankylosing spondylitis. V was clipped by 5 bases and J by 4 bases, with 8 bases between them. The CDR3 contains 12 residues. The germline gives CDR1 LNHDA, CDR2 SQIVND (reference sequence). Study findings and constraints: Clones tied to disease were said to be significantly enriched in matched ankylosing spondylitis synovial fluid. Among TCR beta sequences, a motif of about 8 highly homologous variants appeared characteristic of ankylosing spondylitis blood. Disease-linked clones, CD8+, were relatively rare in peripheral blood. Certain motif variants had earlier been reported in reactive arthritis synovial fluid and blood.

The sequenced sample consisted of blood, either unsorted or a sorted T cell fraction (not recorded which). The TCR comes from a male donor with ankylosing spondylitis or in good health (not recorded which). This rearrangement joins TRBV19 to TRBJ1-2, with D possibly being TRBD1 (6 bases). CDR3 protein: CASSPQGYGYTF. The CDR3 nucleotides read TGTGCCAGTAGTCCACAGGGCTATGGCTACACCTTC.